This T cell receptor (beta chain) is drawn from a study of blood T cell repertoires in COVID-19. Background on the study: In each case, the material was cDNA or gDNA derived from T cells, B-cell-depleted T cells, or PBMCs.

The repertoire was sequenced with immunoSEQ multiplex PCR; TCRdb's copy has only in-frame clones and lacks some. The sample records about 160,000 clones, under 90% being singletons. V was clipped by 3 bases and J by 8 bases; unmatched bases: 8. The V gene's germline CDR1 is GTSNPN and CDR2 SVGIG (reference sequence). The length of the CDR3 is 13 residues. This clone has only a few counts. Sequenced input: PBMCs or T cells enriched from blood (not recorded which). The TCR comes from a woman in her sixties or seventies who had recovered from COVID-19. The chain uses TRBV30 and TRBJ1-2, with 8 bases identical to TRBD1. The CDR3 reads CAWRVTGGHGYTF. The CDR3 nucleotides are TGTGCCTGGAGAGTCACAGGGGGTCACGGCTACACCTTC.